Listed below are T cell receptor beta chains from one sample, sequenced in a study of cytomegalovirus exposure and HLA in healthy donors. Clones were read by immunoSEQ multiplex PCR, and TCRdb kept only the in-frame ones, dropping some. The table lists about 130,000 clones. The source material was PBMCs. The receptors derive from a man aged 25 to 40 in good health and CMV-seronegative. The CDR3 runs from the conserved cysteine through the conserved F or W. The order of the fields is D gene, V gene, CDR3 protein. D genes are given only for firm matches.

D: TRBD1
V: TRBV6-5
CDR3: CASSLGQGAGNEQFF

D: -
V: TRBV5-5
CDR3: CASSGDYSTNTQYF

D: -
V: TRBV30
CDR3: CAWSVTWGGEQYF

D: TRBD1
V: TRBV28
CDR3: CASSPHAGGSNQPQHF

D: -
V: TRBV19
CDR3: CASSSSLNTEAFF

D: -
V: TRBV13
CDR3: CASRGAPSYEQYF

D: TRBD1
V: TRBV29-1
CDR3: CSDLGQVGRGYTF

D: TRBD1
V: TRBV19
CDR3: CASQRQGEDTQYF

D: TRBD1
V: TRBV10-3
CDR3: CAIAAGQMNEKLFF

D: -
V: TRBV30
CDR3: CAWSPLGGWGTDTQYF

D: -
V: TRBV21-1
CDR3: CASSNGGKSSYEQYF

D: TRBD1
V: TRBV28
CDR3: CASREDRVSTEAFF

D: TRBD1
V: TRBV28
CDR3: CASSLGTVNQPQHF

D: -
V: TRBV5-5
CDR3: CASSLAGQGLSVEQYF

D: -
V: TRBV28
CDR3: CASSLRSLEAFF

D: TRBD2
V: TRBV28
CDR3: CASWTSGSRETQYF

D: -
V: TRBV12-5
CDR3: CASGLSSGEQFF

D: -
V: TRBV6-6
CDR3: CASSYSRDRDEAFF

D: -
V: TRBV6-5
CDR3: CASKRSIGGYTF

D: TRBD2
V: TRBV7-3
CDR3: CASSWTSGPYNEQFF

D: -
V: TRBV7-9
CDR3: CASSPPGAYEQYF

D: -
V: TRBV27
CDR3: CASSNGRGPYNEQFF

D: -
V: TRBV5-4
CDR3: CASSLVQGGAHEQYF

D: -
V: TRBV5-6
CDR3: CASSLVRGYEQYF

D: -
V: TRBV5-1
CDR3: CASSTSGYNEQFF

D: -
V: TRBV7-6
CDR3: CASSQDRSSYNEQFF

D: TRBD2
V: TRBV27
CDR3: CASSFLAGGAGELFF

D: TRBD2
V: TRBV27
CDR3: CASSPLAGDREQYF

D: -
V: TRBV21-1
CDR3: CASSKGTDEYSNQPQHF

D: TRBD2
V: TRBV4-1
CDR3: CASRVLAGGPNTQYF

D: -
V: TRBV6-5
CDR3: CASSPYAGYEQYF

D: -
V: TRBV28
CDR3: CASSLDRYYGYTF

D: -
V: TRBV28
CDR3: CASSLSRSTGELFF

D: -
V: TRBV6-6
CDR3: CASSYSQSYEQYF

D: -
V: TRBV5-1
CDR3: CASSLDASDEDEQFF

D: TRBD1
V: TRBV15
CDR3: CATSRDRESYNEQFF

D: -
V: TRBV11-2
CDR3: CASSTETVWSEKLFF

D: -
V: TRBV25-1
CDR3: CASSDRSGENQPQHF

D: -
V: TRBV29-1
CDR3: CSVVGAAPYEQYF

D: TRBD1
V: TRBV7-9
CDR3: CASSRDRADTEAFF

D: TRBD2
V: TRBV25-1
CDR3: CASSSAGLATDTQYF

D: TRBD1
V: TRBV6-1
CDR3: CAAQKGQGGGNTIYF

D: -
V: TRBV7-9
CDR3: CASSPRVEEEKLFF

D: -
V: TRBV7-9
CDR3: CASSSPPENRADTEAFF

D: TRBD2
V: TRBV7-8
CDR3: CASSLVAGLASHEQYF

D: -
V: TRBV2
CDR3: CASSKGQRETQYF

D: -
V: TRBV5-6
CDR3: CASSPAAVYRQYF

D: TRBD2
V: TRBV5-1
CDR3: CASSLVTSGGFNEQFF

D: -
V: TRBV27
CDR3: CASSLSGGTEAFF

D: -
V: TRBV28
CDR3: CASSLWDRELHF

D: -
V: TRBV29-1
CDR3: CSVEDLSADQMNTEVAFF

D: -
V: TRBV5-6
CDR3: CASSLWYFENIQYF

D: -
V: TRBV6-6
CDR3: CASTSPGAQEQYF

D: -
V: TRBV6-6
CDR3: CASSDTRLASNNEQYF

D: -
V: TRBV6-5
CDR3: CASTQGSNQPQHF

D: TRBD1
V: TRBV5-1
CDR3: CASDPQGFDEQYF

D: TRBD1
V: TRBV27
CDR3: CASGMGQAYEQYF